The 24 T cell receptor beta chains below all came from one sample that was sequenced in a study of blood T cell repertoires in COVID-19. Profiled with immunoSEQ multiplex PCR; TCRdb holds only in-frame clones, not every one. The sample carries over 350,000 clones, more than 75% recorded once. The sample taken for sequencing was PBMCs or T cells enriched from blood (not recorded which). These receptors came from a woman between 25 and 40 years old with acute COVID-19.

The chain recombines TRBV19 with TRBJ1-2; 8 bases line up with TRBD1. Losses at the gene ends were 6 bases for V and 7 bases for J; bases not matched to a gene: 4. Germline V gene lookup returns CDR1 LNHDA and CDR2 SQIVND (reference sequence). The CDR3 is 12 amino acids. CDR3 residues: CASRRDRSGYTF. CDR3 coding DNA: TGTGCCAGTAGACGGGACAGGTCTGGCTACACCTTC. The full variable domain, rest sourced from reference TRBV19 and TRBJ1-2, is DGGITQSPKYLFRKEGQNVTLSCEQNLNHDAMYWYRQDPGQGLRLIYYSQIVNDFQKGDIAEGYSVSREKKESFPLTVTSAQKNPTAFYLCASRRDRSGYTFGSGTRLTVV.

The chain uses TRBV24-1 and TRBJ1-5; TRBD1 is a possible D gene (5 bases). The germline CDR1 and CDR2 sequences are KGHDR and SFDVKD. V was trimmed by 4 bases and J by 11 bases, leaving 14 bases between them. The CDR3 covers 13 residues. CDR3 in DNA: TGTGCCACCAGTGACAGGGTGCGCGGGGCCCAGCATTTT. It translates to CATSDRVRGAQHF.

The chain uses TRBV24-1 and TRBJ2-1; TRBD1 matches at 12 bases. Looked up from germline, CDR1 is KGHDR and CDR2 is SFDVKD. This CDR3 is 15 amino acids long. The trim removed 9 bases at V and 5 bases at J, leaving 7 bases unmatched. CDR3 nucleotide sequence: TGTGCCACCGCGACGGGGACAGGGGGCCACAATGAGCAGTTCTTC. Translation gives CATATGTGGHNEQFF.

V is TRBV5-1 and J is TRBJ1-1, with D perhaps TRBD1 (5 bases). Germline CDR1 SGHRS, CDR2 YFSETQ. Between the trimmed V and J ends, which lost 0 bases and 8 bases, there was a span of 14 bases. This CDR3 contains 14 residues. The CDR3 loop reads CASSLEGPPAEAFF. CDR3 DNA: TGCGCCAGCAGCTTGGAGGGGCCCCCCGCAGAAGCTTTCTTT.

The chain recombines TRBV5-6 with TRBJ1-4; 9 bases match TRBD1. The CDR3 extends over 15 amino acids. With V trimmed by 2 bases and J by 6 bases, 5 bases remained unmatched. The germline gives CDR1 SGHDT, CDR2 YYEEEE. CDR3 residues: CASSFMTGGDEKLFF. In DNA form, the CDR3 reads TGTGCCAGCAGCTTTATGACAGGGGGAGATGAAAAACTGTTTTTT.

V gene TRBV19 combines with J gene TRBJ1-1; D is unclear. V lost 5 bases to trimming and J lost 6 bases, with 10 bases between them. The CDR3 loop spans 12 amino acids. Germline assignment: CDR1 LNHDA and CDR2 SQIVND (reference sequence). CDR3 region: CASSPITAEAFF. The CDR3 region has the DNA TGTGCCAGTAGTCCGATTACAGCTGAAGCTTTCTTT.

The chain is built from TRBV20-1 and TRBJ1-4; 7 bases align to TRBD1. V was pared by 5 bases and J by 8 bases, with 2 bases of the junction left unmatched. CDR3 size: 11 residues. Germline assignment: CDR1 DFQATT and CDR2 SNEGSKA (reference sequence). The CDR3: CSAPRGEKLFF. The CDR3 region has the DNA TGCAGTGCTCCCAGGGGGGAAAAACTGTTTTTT.

The chain uses TRBV6-2 or TRBV6-3 and TRBJ2-2, with TRBD2 matching 8 bases. This CDR3 region has 18 residues. Germline V gene lookup returns CDR1 MNHEY and CDR2 SVGEGT. V gave up 2 bases and J gave up 2 bases; unmatched junction bases: 10. CDR3 sequence reads: CASSYQLRTSLNTGELFF. As DNA, the CDR3 is TGTGCCAGCAGTTACCAACTTAGGACTAGCCTAAACACCGGGGAGCTGTTTTTT.

This chain uses TRBV2 with TRBJ1-1, with 7 bases aligning to TRBD1. The CDR3 totals 15 residues. CDR1 is SNHLY, CDR2 FYNNEI, per germline. Germline trimming cut 4 bases from V and 1 base from J; bases unmatched to any gene: 6. CDR3 amino acids: CASSGPGTENTEAFF. DNA for the CDR3: TGTGCCAGCAGTGGCCCCGGGACAGAGAACACTGAAGCTTTCTTT. The variable domain in full, with the rest retrieved from reference TRBV2 and TRBJ1-1, is EPEVTQTPSHQVTQMGQEVILRCVPISNHLYFYWYRQILGQKVEFLVSFYNNEISEKSEIFDDQFSVERPDGSNFTLKIRSTKLEDSAMYFCASSGPGTENTEAFFGQGTRLTVV.

The chain couples TRBV9 to TRBJ2-3; 8 bases agree with TRBD2. Looked up from germline, CDR1 is SGDLS and CDR2 is YYNGEE. The J segment lost 0 bases and the V segment lost 3 bases, leaving 12 bases of the junction unmatched. The CDR3 has 18 residues. This CDR3 is CASSAYLRGALSTDTQYF. The CDR3 nucleotides are TGTGCCAGCAGCGCCTATTTGCGGGGGGCCCTTAGCACAGATACGCAGTATTTT.

The V call is TRBV4-3, the J call TRBJ1-2; no reliable D call. Trimming pared 0 bases from V and 4 bases from J, leaving 9 bases between. Germline V gives CDR1 LGHNA, CDR2 YSLEER. The length of the CDR3 is 14 residues. The CDR3 DNA reads TGCGCCAGCAGCCAAGATCGGTGGTCCTATGGCTACACCTTC. This translates into CASSQDRWSYGYTF.

V and J are TRBV15 and TRBJ2-7, with D perhaps matching TRBD1 (5 bases). CDR3 length: 15 residues. V was trimmed by 3 bases and J by 5 bases, leaving 17 bases between them. Germline V lookup: CDR1 LNHNV, CDR2 YYDKDF (reference sequence). As DNA, the CDR3 is TGTGCCACCAGCAGCGTTTCTTCAGGGCGAAACGAGCAGTACTTC. Translated, it gives CATSSVSSGRNEQYF.

V and J are TRBV19 and TRBJ1-1, with TRBD1 matching 12 bases. The CDR3 covers 15 residues. Germline CDR1 reads LNHDA; CDR2 reads SQIVND (reference sequence). With V trimmed by 6 bases and J by 5 bases, 7 bases remained unmatched. DNA for the CDR3: TGTGCCAGTAGGAGGAGGGACAGGGGGCCAACTGAAGCTTTCTTT. Amino acids: CASRRRDRGPTEAFF.

V and J are TRBV24-1 and TRBJ2-7, with D possibly being TRBD2 (5 bases). V lost 4 bases and J lost 1, with 10 bases in between. The CDR3 covers 14 residues. Looked up from germline, CDR1 is KGHDR and CDR2 is SFDVKD. The CDR3 loop reads CATSESGRSYEQYF. In nucleotides, the CDR3 is TGTGCCACCAGTGAGTCTGGGAGATCCTACGAGCAGTACTTC.

The J gene is TRBJ2-2, the V gene TRBV9; the match to TRBD1 covers 8 bases. This CDR3 contains 15 residues. CDR1 is SGDLS and CDR2 is YYNGEE in the germline V gene. J lost 2 bases, V lost 7 bases, and 7 bases had no gene match. The CDR3 sequence: CASGSPGGNTGELFF. The DNA of the CDR3 is TGTGCCAGCGGTAGTCCAGGGGGCAACACCGGGGAGCTGTTTTTT.

The chain recombines TRBV10-2 with TRBJ1-6; D gene uncertain. Germline V CDR1 and CDR2: WSHSY, SAAADI. The CDR3 consists of 14 residues. Deletions cut 7 bases from V and 0 bases from J, with 7 bases between. For the CDR3, the DNA is TGCGCCAGCACGAGGAGCTCCTATAATTCACCCCTCCACTTT. This encodes CASTRSSYNSPLHF.

This rearrangement joins TRBV5-5 to TRBJ2-7; TRBD1 aligns across 7 bases. J gave up 4 bases and V 6 bases, and 13 bases lay outside the gene matches. Germline loops: CDR1 SGHKS, CDR2 YYEKEE (reference sequence). This CDR3 spans 15 amino acids. This CDR3 is CASTRQGAQFYEQYF. DNA for the CDR3: TGTGCCAGCACCAGACAGGGCGCCCAATTTTACGAGCAGTACTTC.

The chain uses TRBV18 and TRBJ2-5, with TRBD1 identical over 7 bases. CDR1 and CDR2 (germline): KGHSH, LQKENI. J lost 7 bases, V lost 0 bases, and 8 bases had no gene match. The CDR3 spans 15 residues. The CDR3 loop is CASSPPGTAKRTQYF. The CDR3 DNA is TGTGCCAGCTCACCACCGGGGACAGCCAAGAGGACCCAGTACTTC.

V and J are TRBV9 and TRBJ1-2; TRBD1 aligns across 7 bases. From germline, CDR1 is SGDLS and CDR2 YYNGEE. This CDR3 is built from 13 residues. V shed 4 bases, J shed 4 bases, and the junction held 4 bases outside the gene matches. This CDR3 reads CASSLGTVYGYTF. CDR3 DNA: TGTGCCAGCAGCTTAGGGACAGTCTATGGCTACACCTTC.

This chain connects TRBV12-3 or TRBV12-4 to TRBJ2-7; tentatively, D is TRBD1 (6 bases). The CDR3 contains 13 residues. V dropped 6 bases and J dropped 5 bases, with 14 bases sitting between them. The CDR3 loop reads CASRHRQANEQYF. The CDR3 DNA reads TGTGCCAGCAGACATAGACAGGCCAACGAGCAGTACTTC.

J is TRBJ2-5 and V is TRBV9; possibly TRBD2 for D (7 bases). CDR1 SGDLS and CDR2 YYNGEE come from the germline V gene. The germline V and J ends were trimmed by 3 bases and 7 bases, with 22 bases remaining between them. The CDR3 spans 16 residues. The CDR3 here is CASSAEGGASDGTQYF. The CDR3 DNA reads as TGTGCCAGCAGCGCGGAGGGGGGGGCCTCGGACGGGACCCAGTACTTC.

This rearrangement joins TRBV27 to TRBJ2-3; the D is unclear. This CDR3 spans 11 amino acids. Trimming cost V 2 bases and J 6 bases, with 3 bases left between them. Germline CDR1 and CDR2: MNHEY and SMNVEV (reference sequence). CDR3 region: CASSLRDTQYF. Written as DNA, the CDR3 is TGTGCCAGCAGTTTACGGGATACGCAGTATTTT.

The chain employs TRBV10-3 and TRBJ2-2; 7 bases agree with TRBD1. This CDR3 has 14 amino acids. V gave up 7 bases and J gave up 4 bases; unmatched junction bases: 6. Per the germline V gene, CDR1 is ENHRY and CDR2 is SYGVKD. The CDR3 reads CAITSGQSTGELFF. CDR3 nucleotide sequence: TGTGCCATCACTTCGGGACAGAGCACCGGGGAGCTGTTTTTT.

The chain is built from TRBV18 and TRBJ2-5; 10 bases match TRBD1. V lost 6 bases to trimming and J lost 5 bases; unmatched junction nucleotides: 21. The CDR3 extends over 19 amino acids. Germline V gene lookup returns CDR1 KGHSH and CDR2 LQKENI. The CDR3 protein is CASSPTTGTGDEVEETQYF. Here the CDR3 DNA reads TGTGCCAGCTCTCCCACGACTGGGACAGGGGATGAGGTTGAGGAGACCCAGTACTTC.